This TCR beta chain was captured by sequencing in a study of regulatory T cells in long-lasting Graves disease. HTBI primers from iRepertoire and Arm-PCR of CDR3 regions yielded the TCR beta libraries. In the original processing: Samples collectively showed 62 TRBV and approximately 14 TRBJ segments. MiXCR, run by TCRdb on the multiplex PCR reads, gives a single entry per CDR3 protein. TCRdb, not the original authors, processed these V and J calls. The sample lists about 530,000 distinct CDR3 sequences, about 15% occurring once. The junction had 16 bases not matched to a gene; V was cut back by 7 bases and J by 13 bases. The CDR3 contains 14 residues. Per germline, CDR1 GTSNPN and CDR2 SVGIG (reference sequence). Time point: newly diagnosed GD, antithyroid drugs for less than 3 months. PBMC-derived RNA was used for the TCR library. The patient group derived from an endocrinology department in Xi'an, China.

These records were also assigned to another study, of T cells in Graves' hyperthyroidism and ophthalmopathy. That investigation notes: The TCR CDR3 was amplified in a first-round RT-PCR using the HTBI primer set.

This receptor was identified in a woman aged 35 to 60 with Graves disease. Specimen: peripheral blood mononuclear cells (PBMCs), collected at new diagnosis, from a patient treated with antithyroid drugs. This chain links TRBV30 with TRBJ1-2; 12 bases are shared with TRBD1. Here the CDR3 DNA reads TGTGCCTTGAAGCCGGGACAGGGGGCTGGCCCGGCCACCTTC. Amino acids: CALKPGQGAGPATF.